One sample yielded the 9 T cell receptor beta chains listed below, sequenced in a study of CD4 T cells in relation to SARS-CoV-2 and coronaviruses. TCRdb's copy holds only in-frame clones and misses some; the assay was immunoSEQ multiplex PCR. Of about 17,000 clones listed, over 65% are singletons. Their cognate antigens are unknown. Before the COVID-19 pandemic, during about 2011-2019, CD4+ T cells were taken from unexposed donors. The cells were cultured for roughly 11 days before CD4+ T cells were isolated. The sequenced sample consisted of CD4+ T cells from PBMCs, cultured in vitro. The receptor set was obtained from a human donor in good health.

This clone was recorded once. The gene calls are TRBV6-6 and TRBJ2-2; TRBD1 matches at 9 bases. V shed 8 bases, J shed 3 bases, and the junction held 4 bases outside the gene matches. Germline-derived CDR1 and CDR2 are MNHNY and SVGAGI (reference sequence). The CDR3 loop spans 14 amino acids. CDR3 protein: CASAWTGDTGELFF. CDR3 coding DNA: TGTGCCAGCGCCTGGACAGGGGACACCGGGGAGCTGTTTTTT.

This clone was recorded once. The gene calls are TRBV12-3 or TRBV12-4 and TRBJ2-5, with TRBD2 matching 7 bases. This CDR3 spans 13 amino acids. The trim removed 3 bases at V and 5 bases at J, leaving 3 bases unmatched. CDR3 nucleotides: TGTGCCAGCAGTTTCGGGGGGATGGAGACCCAGTACTTC. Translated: CASSFGGMETQYF.

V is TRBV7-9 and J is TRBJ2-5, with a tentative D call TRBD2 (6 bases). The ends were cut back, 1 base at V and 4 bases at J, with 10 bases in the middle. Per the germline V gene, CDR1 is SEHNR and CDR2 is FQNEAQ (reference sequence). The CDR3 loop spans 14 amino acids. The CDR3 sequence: CASSLGTTGETQYF. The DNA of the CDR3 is TGTGCCAGCAGCTTAGGGACTACAGGAGAGACCCAGTACTTC.

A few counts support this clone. Here the CDR3 DNA reads TGCGCCAGCAGTGGCGGCGTATCCACCGGGGAGCTGTTTTTT. Amino acids: CASSGGVSTGELFF. V and J are TRBV10-2 and TRBJ2-2, with unresolved D. Germline CDR1 is WSHSY and CDR2 is SAAADI. Trimming took 4 bases from V and 4 from J, leaving 10 bases between them. The CDR3 totals 14 residues.

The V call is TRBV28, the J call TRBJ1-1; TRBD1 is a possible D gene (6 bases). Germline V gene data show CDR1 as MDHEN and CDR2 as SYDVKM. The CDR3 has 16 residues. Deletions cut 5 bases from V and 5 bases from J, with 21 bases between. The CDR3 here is CASSPQTGLGWTEAFF. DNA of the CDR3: TGTGCCAGCAGTCCGCAGACAGGCTTAGGGTGGACTGAAGCTTTCTTT.

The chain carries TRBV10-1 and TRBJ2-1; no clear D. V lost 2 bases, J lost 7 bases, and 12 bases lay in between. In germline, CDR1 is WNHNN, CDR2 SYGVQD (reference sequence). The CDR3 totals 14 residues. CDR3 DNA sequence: TGCGCCAGCAGTGAGCGGAGTCTGGGGAATGAGCAGTTCTTC. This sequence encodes CASSERSLGNEQFF.

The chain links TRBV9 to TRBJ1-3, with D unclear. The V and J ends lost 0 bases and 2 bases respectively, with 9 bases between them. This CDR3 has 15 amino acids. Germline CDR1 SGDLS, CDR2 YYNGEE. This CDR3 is CASSVAPRTGNTIYF. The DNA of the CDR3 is TGTGCCAGCAGCGTAGCTCCGAGGACTGGAAACACCATATATTTT. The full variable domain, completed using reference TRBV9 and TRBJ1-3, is DSGVTQTPKHLITATGQRVTLRCSPRSGDLSVYWYQQSLDQGLQFLIQYYNGEERAKGNILERFSAQQFPDLHSELNLSSLELGDSALYFCASSVAPRTGNTIYFGEGSWLTVV.

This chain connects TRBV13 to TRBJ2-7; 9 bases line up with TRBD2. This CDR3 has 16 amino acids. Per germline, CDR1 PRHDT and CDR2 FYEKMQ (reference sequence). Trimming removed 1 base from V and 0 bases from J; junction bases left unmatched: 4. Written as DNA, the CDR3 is TGTGCCAGCAGCTTAGAAGCGACTAGCGGCTCCTACGAGCAGTACTTC. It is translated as CASSLEATSGSYEQYF.

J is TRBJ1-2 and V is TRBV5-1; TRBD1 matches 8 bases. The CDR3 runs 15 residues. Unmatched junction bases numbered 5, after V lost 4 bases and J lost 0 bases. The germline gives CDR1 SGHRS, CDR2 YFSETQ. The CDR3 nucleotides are TGCGCCAGCAGCCAGACAGGGGTCTCTAACTATGGCTACACCTTC. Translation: CASSQTGVSNYGYTF.